One sample yielded the 14 T cell receptor beta chains listed below, sequenced in a study of T cell responses to AZD1222 COVID-19 vaccine. The assay was immunoSEQ multiplex PCR, and TCRdb's table has in-frame clones only and misses some. The data contain around 150,000 clones, about 91% of them singletons. The source was peripheral blood, collected on day 0 of AZD1222 vaccination. The receptors were sampled from an adult in good health.

The chain carries TRBV30 and TRBJ1-3; D not resolved. Trimming left V 4 bases short and J 3 bases short, with 13 bases between. The CDR3 has 14 residues. The germline gives CDR1 GTSNPN, CDR2 SVGIG (reference sequence). CDR3 sequence (DNA): TGTGCCTGGACCGGAGTCGGTGGTGGAAACACCATATATTTT. Protein: CAWTGVGGGNTIYF.

The V and J genes are TRBV3-1 (or the pseudogene TRBV3-2) and TRBJ2-2, with 10 bases that match TRBD2. Germline V gene data show CDR1 as LGHDT and CDR2 as YNNKEL (reference sequence). V gave up 5 bases and J gave up 5 bases; unmatched junction bases: 11. CDR3 length: 17 amino acids. The CDR3 reads CASSAAPSGSRTGELFF. The CDR3 DNA sequence: TGTGCCAGCAGCGCGGCCCCTAGCGGGAGTCGAACCGGGGAGCTGTTTTTT.

The rearrangement links TRBV5-6 to TRBJ1-6; D is undetermined. Germline CDR1 and CDR2: SGHDT and YYEEEE. The CDR3 consists of 16 residues. V was trimmed by 4 bases and J by 7 bases, leaving 18 bases between them. CDR3 sequence (DNA): TGTGCCAGCAGCCCGGGTTGGGATCCGGGGAATTCACCCCTCCACTTT. It codes for CASSPGWDPGNSPLHF.

V gene TRBV7-8 combines with J gene TRBJ2-7; 9 positions match TRBD2. CDR3 length: 17 residues. After removal of 1 base from V and 3 bases from J, the junction contained 10 bases not matched to a gene. The germline CDR1 and CDR2 sequences are SGHVS and FQNEAQ. DNA for the CDR3: TGTGCCAGCAGCTTAGTGCCTAGCGGGGCCTTACTCTACGAGCAGTACTTC. Translating it yields CASSLVPSGALLYEQYF.

The chain links TRBV27 to TRBJ2-1, with 9 bases that match TRBD1. Trimming cost V 4 bases and J 4 bases; bases outside gene matches: 5. This CDR3 has 15 residues. Germline V gene lookup returns CDR1 MNHEY and CDR2 SMNVEV (reference sequence). The CDR3: CASSSTGGVYNEQFF. The CDR3 DNA reads as TGTGCCAGCAGTTCGACAGGGGGGGTTTACAATGAGCAGTTCTTC.

The chain has TRBV5-1 and TRBJ2-1; D unresolved. From germline, CDR1 is SGHRS and CDR2 YFSETQ. V was pared by 6 bases and J by 2 bases, with 12 bases between. The CDR3 has 14 residues. The CDR3: CASTGEPTYNEQFF. The CDR3 DNA sequence: TGCGCCAGCACTGGGGAACCGACCTACAATGAGCAGTTCTTC.

The V call is TRBV29-1, the J call TRBJ1-1; tentatively, D is TRBD1 (5 bases). Looked up from germline, CDR1 is SQVTM and CDR2 is ANQGSEA. V was trimmed by 6 bases and J by 4 bases, leaving 6 bases between them. This CDR3 is built from 10 residues. CDR3 sequence reads: CSVGTTEAFF. The CDR3 DNA is TGCAGCGTGGGGACCACTGAAGCTTTCTTT.

This clone was seen a few times. This CDR3 reads CASSDSVNTEAFF. The CDR3 region has the DNA TGTGCCAGCAGTGATTCAGTGAACACTGAAGCTTTCTTT. The rearrangement joins TRBV6-1 to TRBJ1-1; D is ambiguous. The V gene's germline CDR1 is MNHNS and CDR2 SASEGT. CDR3 length: 13 amino acids. V was shortened by 3 bases and J by 0 bases, with 5 bases between the two germline ends.

The chain has TRBV18 and TRBJ2-3; D might be TRBD2 (5 bases). Germline lookup yields CDR1 KGHSH and CDR2 LQKENI. The CDR3 has 15 residues. The germline V and J ends were trimmed by 6 bases and 1 base, with 14 bases remaining between them. In DNA, the CDR3 is TGTGCCAGCTCGAATGCGAGGACTGGCACAGATACGCAGTATTTT. Protein product: CASSNARTGTDTQYF.

The rearrangement joins TRBV7-2 to TRBJ1-1, with TRBD1 matching over 7 bases. After removal of 4 bases from V and 0 bases from J, the junction contained 5 bases not matched to a gene. From germline, CDR1 is SGHTA and CDR2 FQGNSA. The CDR3 totals 15 residues. DNA of the CDR3: TGTGCCAGCAGCTCCCGGACAGGAGTGAACACTGAAGCTTTCTTT. This codes for CASSSRTGVNTEAFF.

The genes are TRBV5-1 and TRBJ1-1, with a possible D match to TRBD1 (5 bases). There are 14 residues in the CDR3. The V end was cut by 2 bases, the J end by 1 base, with 9 bases between. Germline assignment: CDR1 SGHRS and CDR2 YFSETQ. The CDR3 coding sequence is TGCGCCAGCAGCTTCCAGCAGGGGAACACTGAAGCTTTCTTT. Translated, it gives CASSFQQGNTEAFF. Full variable domain (remainder filled in from reference TRBV5-1 and TRBJ1-1): KAGVTQTPRYLIKTRGQQVTLSCSPISGHRSVSWYQQTPGQGLQFLFEYFSETQRNKGNFPGRFSGRQFSNSRSEMNVSTLELGDSALYLCASSFQQGNTEAFFGQGTRLTVV.

The chain links TRBV19 to TRBJ2-1, with D tentatively TRBD1 or TRBD2 (6 bases each). CDR1 and CDR2 from the germline V gene are LNHDA and SQIVND (reference sequence). V shed 7 bases and J shed 2 bases, with 15 bases lying between them. This CDR3 is 15 amino acids long. CDR3: CASMGGRAAYNEQFF. The CDR3 DNA follows: TGTGCCAGTATGGGGGGCAGGGCCGCCTACAATGAGCAGTTCTTC.

The chain couples TRBV7-9 to TRBJ2-1, with D possibly TRBD1 on 6 matching bases. Germline V gene sequence: CDR1 SEHNR, CDR2 FQNEAQ (reference sequence). The CDR3 runs to 15 residues. The ends were cut back, 2 bases at V and 8 bases at J, with 16 bases in the middle. The CDR3 is CASSLRGLGVDEQFF. In DNA, the CDR3 is TGTGCCAGCAGCTTAAGGGGGTTGGGTGTAGATGAGCAGTTCTTC.

This chain joins TRBV7-7 and TRBJ2-5, with 7 positions matching TRBD2. J gave up 3 bases and V 5 bases, and 9 bases lay outside the gene matches. Germline CDR1 reads SSHAT; CDR2 reads FNYEAQ (reference sequence). This CDR3 is built from 15 residues. The CDR3 region is CASSPGGFRKETQYF. CDR3 DNA: TGTGCCAGCAGCCCGGGGGGTTTCCGTAAAGAGACCCAGTACTTC. The whole variable domain, remainder taken from reference TRBV7-7 and TRBJ2-5, is GAGVSQSPRYKVTKRGQDVTLRCDPISSHATLYWYQQALGQGPEFLTYFNYEAQPDKSGLPSDRFSAERPEGSISTLTIQRTEQRDSAMYRCASSPGGFRKETQYFGPGTRLLVL.